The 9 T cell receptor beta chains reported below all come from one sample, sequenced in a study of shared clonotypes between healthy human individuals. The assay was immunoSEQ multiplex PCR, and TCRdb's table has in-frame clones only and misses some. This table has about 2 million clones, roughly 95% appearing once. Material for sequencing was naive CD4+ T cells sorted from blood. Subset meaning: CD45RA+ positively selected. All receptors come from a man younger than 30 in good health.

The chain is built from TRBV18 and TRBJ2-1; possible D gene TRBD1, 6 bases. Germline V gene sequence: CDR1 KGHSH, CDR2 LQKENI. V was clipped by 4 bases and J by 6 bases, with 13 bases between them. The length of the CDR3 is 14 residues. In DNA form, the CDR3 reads TGTGCCAGCTCACTAGGGGGTTCGAGCAATGAGCAGTTCTTC. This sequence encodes CASSLGGSSNEQFF.

The CDR3 loop reads CASSRRGPTNSPLHF. CDR3 nucleotide sequence: TGTGCCAGCTCACGCAGGGGCCCCACTAATTCACCCCTCCACTTT. The rearrangement links TRBV18 to TRBJ1-6, with D possibly matching TRBD1 (6 bases). The V end lost 4 bases, the J end lost 6 bases, and 13 bases lay between the germline ends. The CDR3 is 15 amino acids. Germline CDR1 and CDR2: KGHSH and LQKENI.

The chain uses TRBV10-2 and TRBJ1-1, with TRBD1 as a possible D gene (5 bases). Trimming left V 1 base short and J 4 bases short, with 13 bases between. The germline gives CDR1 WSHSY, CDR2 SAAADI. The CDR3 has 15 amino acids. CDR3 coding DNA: TGCGCCAGCAGTGAGTTTGGGGTGCAGGGCACTGAAGCTTTCTTT. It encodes CASSEFGVQGTEAFF.

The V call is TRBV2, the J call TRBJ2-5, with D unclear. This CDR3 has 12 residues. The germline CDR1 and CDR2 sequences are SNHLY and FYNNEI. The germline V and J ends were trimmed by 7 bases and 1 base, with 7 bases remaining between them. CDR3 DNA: TGTGCCAGCAAGGCGCCCCAAGAGACCCAGTACTTC. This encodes CASKAPQETQYF.

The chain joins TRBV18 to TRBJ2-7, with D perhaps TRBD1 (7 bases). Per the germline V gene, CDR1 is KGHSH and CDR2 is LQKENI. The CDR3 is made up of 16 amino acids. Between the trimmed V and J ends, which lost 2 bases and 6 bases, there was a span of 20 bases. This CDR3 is CASSPNRGTDRGEQYF. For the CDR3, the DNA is TGTGCCAGCTCACCAAACCGGGGGACAGATAGAGGCGAGCAGTACTTC.

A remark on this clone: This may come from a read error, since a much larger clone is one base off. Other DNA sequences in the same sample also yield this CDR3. CDR3 DNA sequence: TGTGCCAGTAGGGCGGGAAGCACAGATACGCAGTATTTT. Translation: CASRAGSTDTQYF. The V and J genes are TRBV19 and TRBJ2-3, with D tentatively TRBD2 (6 bases). This CDR3 has 13 residues. V was clipped by 6 bases and J by 0 bases, with 7 bases between them. The germline CDR1 and CDR2 sequences are LNHDA and SQIVND (reference sequence).

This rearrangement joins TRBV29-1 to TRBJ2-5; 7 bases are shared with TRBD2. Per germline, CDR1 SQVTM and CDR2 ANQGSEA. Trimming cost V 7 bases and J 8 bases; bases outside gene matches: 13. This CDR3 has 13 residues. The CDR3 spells CSGTLGGGSTQYF. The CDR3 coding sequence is TGCAGCGGGACTTTGGGGGGAGGGTCAACCCAGTACTTC.

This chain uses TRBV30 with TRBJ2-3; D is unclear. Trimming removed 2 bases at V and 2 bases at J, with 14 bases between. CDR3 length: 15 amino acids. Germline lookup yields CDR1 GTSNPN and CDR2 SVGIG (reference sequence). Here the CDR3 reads CAWSPNGYPTDTQYF. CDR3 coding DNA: TGTGCCTGGAGTCCGAACGGGTACCCCACAGATACGCAGTATTTT. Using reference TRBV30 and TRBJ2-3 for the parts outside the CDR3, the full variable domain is SQTIHQWPATLVQPVGSPLSLECTVEGTSNPNLYWYRQAAGRGLQLLFYSVGIGQISSEVPQNLSASRPQDRQFILSSKKLLLSDSGFYLCAWSPNGYPTDTQYFGPGTRLTVL.

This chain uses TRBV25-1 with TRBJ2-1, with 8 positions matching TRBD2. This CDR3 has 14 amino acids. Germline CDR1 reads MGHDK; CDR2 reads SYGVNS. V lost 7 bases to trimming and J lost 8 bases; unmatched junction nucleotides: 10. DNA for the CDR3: TGTGCCAGCAACGGGGGGGCTTTTCGGGATGAGCAGTTCTTC. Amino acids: CASNGGAFRDEQFF.